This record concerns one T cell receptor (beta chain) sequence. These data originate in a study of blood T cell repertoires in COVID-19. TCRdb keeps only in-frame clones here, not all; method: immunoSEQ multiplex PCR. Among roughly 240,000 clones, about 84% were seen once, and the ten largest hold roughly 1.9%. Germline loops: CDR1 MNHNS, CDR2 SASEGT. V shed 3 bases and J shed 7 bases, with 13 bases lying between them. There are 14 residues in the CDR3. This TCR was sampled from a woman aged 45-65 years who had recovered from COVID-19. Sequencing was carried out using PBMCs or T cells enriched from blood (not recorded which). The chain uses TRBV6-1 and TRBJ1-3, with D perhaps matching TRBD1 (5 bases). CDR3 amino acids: CASSEENRGNTIYF. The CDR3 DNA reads TGTGCCAGCAGTGAGGAGAACCGGGGGAACACCATATATTTT.